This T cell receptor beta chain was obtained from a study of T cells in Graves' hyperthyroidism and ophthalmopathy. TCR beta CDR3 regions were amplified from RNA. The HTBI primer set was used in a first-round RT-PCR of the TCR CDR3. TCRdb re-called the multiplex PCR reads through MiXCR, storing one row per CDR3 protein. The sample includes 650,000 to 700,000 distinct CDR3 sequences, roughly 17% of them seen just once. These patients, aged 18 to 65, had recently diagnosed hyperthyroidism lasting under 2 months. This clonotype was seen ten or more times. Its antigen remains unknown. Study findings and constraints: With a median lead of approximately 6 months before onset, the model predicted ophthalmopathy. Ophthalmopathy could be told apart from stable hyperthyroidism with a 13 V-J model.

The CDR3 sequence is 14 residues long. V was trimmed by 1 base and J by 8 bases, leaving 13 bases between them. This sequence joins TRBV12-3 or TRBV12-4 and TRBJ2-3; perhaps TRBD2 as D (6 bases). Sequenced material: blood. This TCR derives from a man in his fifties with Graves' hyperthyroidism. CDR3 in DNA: TGTGCCAGCAGTTTAGGGGACTCCCGTGGTACGCAGTATTTT. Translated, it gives CASSLGDSRGTQYF.